A selection of T cell receptor beta chains follows, all from one sample in a study of blood T cell repertoires in COVID-19. Clones were sequenced by immunoSEQ multiplex PCR, and TCRdb holds only the in-frame ones, with some missing. The sample includes about 190,000 clones, around four fifths of them seen just once. The sequenced sample was peripheral blood. The receptor source for this set is a man aged 25-45 years with active or convalescent COVID-19. The CDR3 runs from the conserved cysteine through the conserved F or W. Fields, in order: V gene, J gene, CDR3 protein.

v_call: TRBV27; j_call: TRBJ2-3; cdr3_aa: CASSLLATDTQYF
v_call: TRBV7-2; j_call: TRBJ1-5; cdr3_aa: CASSSGDQPQHF
v_call: TRBV14; j_call: TRBJ1-4; cdr3_aa: CASSQRTATNEKLFF
v_call: TRBV2; j_call: TRBJ2-5; cdr3_aa: CASSVQGGTQETQYF
v_call: TRBV10-3; j_call: TRBJ1-5; cdr3_aa: CAISDPDRDGQPQHF
v_call: TRBV19; j_call: TRBJ2-1; cdr3_aa: CASRITERGLYNEQFF
v_call: TRBV18; j_call: TRBJ2-2; cdr3_aa: CASSPPNSGGARTGELFF
v_call: TRBV27; j_call: TRBJ1-5; cdr3_aa: CASTFRQGSNQPQHF
v_call: TRBV6-6; j_call: TRBJ1-1; cdr3_aa: CASSYLYTEAFF
v_call: TRBV25-1; j_call: TRBJ2-5; cdr3_aa: CASSEPAGGPETQYF
v_call: TRBV4-3; j_call: TRBJ1-4; cdr3_aa: CASSQSLRTDATNEKLFF
v_call: TRBV7-8; j_call: TRBJ1-6; cdr3_aa: CASSPGTGVGSPLHF
v_call: TRBV29-1; j_call: TRBJ2-2; cdr3_aa: CSVLGSTGELFF
v_call: TRBV6-1; j_call: TRBJ2-5; cdr3_aa: CASSELAGGQETQYF
v_call: TRBV6-5; j_call: TRBJ2-5; cdr3_aa: CASSRQGKETQYF
v_call: TRBV24-1; j_call: TRBJ1-5; cdr3_aa: CATSVGGQGPNQPQHF
v_call: TRBV19; j_call: TRBJ1-2; cdr3_aa: CASSIQGATNYGYTF
v_call: TRBV10-3; j_call: TRBJ1-1; cdr3_aa: CAISELLAGRMNTEAFF
v_call: TRBV5-4; j_call: TRBJ2-7; cdr3_aa: CASSPWDRENEQYF
v_call: TRBV5-1; j_call: TRBJ2-5; cdr3_aa: CASTETPGTSAAETQYF
v_call: TRBV6-6; j_call: TRBJ2-7; cdr3_aa: CASSDPSANRVEQYF
v_call: TRBV5-6; j_call: TRBJ1-2; cdr3_aa: CASSSRQGTADYGYTF
v_call: TRBV6-6; j_call: TRBJ2-5; cdr3_aa: CASSSGQGIETQYF
v_call: TRBV7-2; j_call: TRBJ2-1; cdr3_aa: CASSTRGTSGGANYNEQFF
v_call: TRBV29-1; j_call: TRBJ1-2; cdr3_aa: CSVVGGEYYGYTF
v_call: TRBV6-4; j_call: TRBJ2-3; cdr3_aa: CASSEGSGSTDTQYF
v_call: TRBV7-9; j_call: TRBJ2-1; cdr3_aa: CASSEGLAGVGPYNEQFF
v_call: TRBV28; j_call: TRBJ1-1; cdr3_aa: CASSFPGFTEAFF
v_call: TRBV19; j_call: TRBJ1-5; cdr3_aa: CATSRQGNQPQHF
v_call: TRBV18; j_call: TRBJ1-1; cdr3_aa: CASSPLDRNTEAFF
v_call: TRBV28; j_call: TRBJ1-2; cdr3_aa: CASSPRQVYGYTF
v_call: TRBV19; j_call: TRBJ2-1; cdr3_aa: CASSQNRDANEQFF
v_call: TRBV10-3; j_call: TRBJ2-7; cdr3_aa: CATGTKAYEQYF
v_call: TRBV2; j_call: TRBJ2-7; cdr3_aa: CASSGYEQYF
v_call: TRBV25-1; j_call: TRBJ2-5; cdr3_aa: CASRVREGETQYF
v_call: TRBV20-1; j_call: TRBJ1-6; cdr3_aa: CSASNPAQGSYNSPLHF
v_call: TRBV7-8; j_call: TRBJ2-7; cdr3_aa: CASSPGGVAGTYEQYF
v_call: TRBV7-8; j_call: TRBJ2-4; cdr3_aa: CASSLDAGTGKNIQYF
v_call: TRBV15; j_call: TRBJ1-4; cdr3_aa: CATSVRLNEKLFF
v_call: TRBV10-1; j_call: TRBJ1-2; cdr3_aa: CASRFLTASYGYTF
v_call: TRBV5-6; j_call: TRBJ2-1; cdr3_aa: CASSLQSSGSYNEQFF
v_call: TRBV24-1; j_call: TRBJ2-1; cdr3_aa: CATSDLHGQGTYNEQFF
v_call: TRBV19; j_call: TRBJ2-2; cdr3_aa: CASSINEGTGELFF
v_call: TRBV20-1; j_call: TRBJ2-7; cdr3_aa: CSASWDRAYEQYF
v_call: TRBV5-5; j_call: TRBJ2-5; cdr3_aa: CASSSTGQGKTQYF
v_call: TRBV13; j_call: TRBJ1-4; cdr3_aa: CASSSFLRGMGGKLFF
v_call: TRBV7-3; j_call: TRBJ2-3; cdr3_aa: CASSLFLAADTQYF
v_call: TRBV2; j_call: TRBJ1-1; cdr3_aa: CASRVTGGDTEAFF
v_call: TRBV19; j_call: TRBJ1-3; cdr3_aa: CASSPGQPSSGNTIYF
v_call: TRBV13; j_call: TRBJ1-1; cdr3_aa: CASSLGGGTEAFF
v_call: TRBV10-1; j_call: TRBJ2-7; cdr3_aa: CASSETSGPYEQYF
v_call: TRBV5-8; j_call: TRBJ2-5; cdr3_aa: CASSLATSGAETQYF
v_call: TRBV10-1; j_call: TRBJ1-1; cdr3_aa: CASSGPGHPNTEAFF
v_call: TRBV10-2; j_call: TRBJ1-1; cdr3_aa: CASRRDTPLNTEAFF
v_call: TRBV5-1; j_call: TRBJ2-5; cdr3_aa: CASSFDRDKTQYF
v_call: TRBV19; j_call: TRBJ1-4; cdr3_aa: CASSARTGVNEKLFF
v_call: TRBV30; j_call: TRBJ1-3; cdr3_aa: CAWSPVVGNTIYF
v_call: TRBV5-1; j_call: TRBJ2-3; cdr3_aa: CASSPATSGKNTDTQYF
v_call: TRBV10-3; j_call: TRBJ2-2; cdr3_aa: CAISEVASGSTGELFF